Below, 31 T cell receptor beta chains from the same sample are listed, as sequenced in a study of blood T cell repertoires in COVID-19. Profiled with immunoSEQ multiplex PCR; TCRdb holds only in-frame clones, not every one. The table shows 100,000 to 150,000 clones, with 86% occurring only once. Sequencing was done on a sample of peripheral blood. The receptor set was obtained from a man in his forties or fifties with acute or convalescent COVID-19.

This clone was seen more than once but under ten times. The rearrangement joins TRBV5-1 to TRBJ2-3, with D uncertain. Between the trimmed V and J ends, which lost 0 bases and 5 bases, there was a span of 10 bases. Germline-derived CDR1 and CDR2 are SGHRS and YFSETQ. This CDR3 region has 14 residues. CDR3 nucleotide sequence: TGCGCCAGCAGCTTGGGTCAGCCGGGAGATACGCAGTATTTT. This codes for CASSLGQPGDTQYF.

In its sample, this clone was seen once. V and J are TRBV6-1 and TRBJ2-1, with D possibly TRBD1 on 5 matching bases. The CDR3 is made up of 16 amino acids. The V end lost 0 bases, the J end lost 4 bases, and 13 bases lay between the germline ends. Germline lookup yields CDR1 MNHNS and CDR2 SASEGT. The CDR3 bases are TGTGCCAGCAGTGAAGCGTGGCAGGGTTGGTACAATGAGCAGTTCTTC. Its protein product is CASSEAWQGWYNEQFF.

The chain recombines TRBV9 with TRBJ2-5; a possible D gene is TRBD1 (7 bases). The germline gives CDR1 SGDLS, CDR2 YYNGEE. V was clipped by 3 bases and J by 5 bases, with 17 bases between them. The length of the CDR3 is 15 residues. The CDR3: CASSAPGSGGETQYF. The CDR3 nucleotides read TGTGCCAGCAGCGCCCCGGGATCAGGGGGGGAGACCCAGTACTTC.

The gene calls are TRBV30 and TRBJ1-5, with a tentative D call TRBD1 (5 bases). This CDR3 contains 13 residues. The V and J ends lost 4 bases and 6 bases respectively, with 13 bases between them. CDR1 and CDR2 from the germline V gene are GTSNPN and SVGIG (reference sequence). CDR3 in amino acids: CAWTDTEGQPQHF. CDR3 DNA: TGTGCCTGGACGGACACGGAGGGTCAGCCCCAGCATTTT.

The V call is TRBV10-3, the J call TRBJ2-7; D gene uncertain. CDR1 ENHRY and CDR2 SYGVKD come from the germline V gene. The CDR3 is 14 residues long. With 0 bases removed from V and 4 bases from J, the gap between germline ends came to 10 bases. This CDR3 reads CAISESPSRYEQYF. In DNA form, the CDR3 reads TGTGCCATCAGTGAGTCCCCGAGTCGATACGAGCAGTACTTC.

The V gene is TRBV19, the J gene TRBJ1-1, with D perhaps TRBD1 (5 bases). Germline CDR1 and CDR2: LNHDA and SQIVND (reference sequence). This CDR3 spans 13 amino acids. Trimming removed 4 bases from V and 4 bases from J, with 10 bases in between. CDR3 sequence reads: CASSRGGPTEAFF. The CDR3 DNA sequence: TGTGCCAGTAGTAGGGGGGGACCCACTGAAGCTTTCTTT.

This clone was found once. The rearrangement links TRBV7-9 to TRBJ1-5; no reliable D call. CDR3 length equals 12 residues. The germline V gene encodes CDR1 SEHNR and CDR2 FQNEAQ (reference sequence). Deletions cut 7 bases from V and 6 bases from J, with 10 bases between. CDR3 sequence reads: CASTNDIQPQHF. For the CDR3, the DNA is TGTGCCAGCACCAACGACATTCAGCCCCAGCATTTT.

The gene calls are TRBV30 and TRBJ2-2, with D possibly TRBD1 on 5 matching bases. The CDR3 extends over 12 amino acids. CDR1 is GTSNPN, CDR2 SVGIG, per germline (reference sequence). The V end lost 6 bases, the J end lost 6 bases, and 11 bases lay between the germline ends. The CDR3 sequence: CACLQESGELFF. The CDR3 DNA is TGTGCCTGCCTACAGGAATCCGGGGAGCTGTTTTTT.

The chain is built from TRBV4-1 and TRBJ2-7; D is perhaps TRBD2 (6 bases). With 0 bases removed from V and 7 bases from J, the gap between germline ends came to 10 bases. This CDR3 comprises 13 residues. Per germline, CDR1 MGHRA and CDR2 YSYEKL. The CDR3 nucleotides are TGCGCCAGCAGCCAAGAAAGGCGGGAAGAGCAGTACTTC. This translates into CASSQERREEQYF.

This clone occurred a few times. V is TRBV18 and J is TRBJ2-7; D remains ambiguous. CDR3 length: 13 residues. Trimming pared 3 bases from V and 3 bases from J, leaving 9 bases between. The germline gives CDR1 KGHSH, CDR2 LQKENI. In DNA, the CDR3 is TGTGCCAGCTCACCCCAAAACGGCTACGAGCAGTACTTC. Translation gives CASSPQNGYEQYF.

In this sample, this clone turned up a few times. Written as DNA, the CDR3 is TGTGCCAGCAGCTTAGTACGGTACACTGAAGCTTTCTTT. This translates into CASSLVRYTEAFF. The V gene is TRBV11-3, the J gene TRBJ1-1; D is uncertain. Trimming took off 1 base at V and 3 bases at J, with 6 bases between the two ends. Germline-derived CDR1 and CDR2 are SGHNT and YENEEA. The CDR3 covers 13 residues. Using reference TRBV11-3 and TRBJ1-1 for the parts outside the CDR3, the full variable domain is EAGVVQSPRYKIIEKKQPVAFWCNPISGHNTLYWYLQNLGQGPELLIRYENEEAVDDSQLPKDRFSAERLKGVDSTLKIQPAELGDSAVYLCASSLVRYTEAFFGQGTRLTVV.

The chain couples TRBV30 to TRBJ2-7; no firm D call. CDR1 GTSNPN and CDR2 SVGIG come from the germline V gene (reference sequence). The CDR3 sequence is 14 residues long. The ends were cut back, 2 bases at V and 4 bases at J, with 15 bases in the middle. This CDR3 reads CAWSFLEYTYEQYF. The CDR3 region has the DNA TGTGCCTGGAGTTTCCTAGAATATACATACGAGCAGTACTTC.

The chain recombines TRBV5-1 with TRBJ1-1, with D possibly TRBD1 on 5 matching bases. Germline V gene data show CDR1 as SGHRS and CDR2 as YFSETQ. V lost 7 bases, J lost 0 bases, and 16 bases lay in between. This CDR3 is 15 amino acids long. CDR3 DNA sequence: TGCGCCAGCGCCTCCAGGGAAGTAATGAACACTGAAGCTTTCTTT. Translation gives CASASREVMNTEAFF.

The gene calls are TRBV19 and TRBJ2-1; 7 nucleotides line up with TRBD2. J gave up 4 bases and V 7 bases, and 13 bases lay outside the gene matches. CDR1 LNHDA and CDR2 SQIVND come from the germline V gene (reference sequence). The CDR3 loop spans 16 amino acids. The CDR3 DNA reads as TGTGCCAGTACCCCCCGGGACGGCGGGGGATACAATGAGCAGTTCTTC. Residues: CASTPRDGGGYNEQFF.

The V gene is TRBV4-3, the J gene TRBJ1-2, with a tentative D call TRBD1 (5 bases). This CDR3 has 17 residues. CDR1 and CDR2 (germline): LGHNA, YSLEER. V dropped 0 bases and J dropped 4 bases, with 18 bases sitting between them. The CDR3 reads CASSQDLYRQDIYGYTF. DNA of the CDR3: TGCGCCAGCAGCCAAGATCTCTACCGGCAGGACATCTATGGCTACACCTTC.

The V gene is TRBV15, the J gene TRBJ2-3; 8 bases match TRBD2. The CDR3 runs 18 residues. The ends lost 2 bases at V and 0 bases at J; junction bases unmatched: 10. Germline assignment: CDR1 LNHNV and CDR2 YYDKDF (reference sequence). The CDR3 DNA is TGTGCCACCAGCAGAACCACTACTAGCGGAACTAGCACAGATACGCAGTATTTT. The encoded protein is CATSRTTTSGTSTDTQYF.

The chain employs TRBV5-4 and TRBJ2-3; D is perhaps TRBD2 (6 bases). CDR1 SGHNT and CDR2 YYREEE come from the germline V gene (reference sequence). The CDR3 is 14 residues long. V was pared by 2 bases and J by 2 bases, with 9 bases between. The CDR3 nucleotides are TGTGCCAGCAGCTTAGTAGCGGTCACAGATACGCAGTATTTT. This codes for CASSLVAVTDTQYF. Looking up the rest from reference TRBV5-4 and TRBJ2-3 gives the full variable domain: ETGVTQSPTHLIKTRGQQVTLRCSSQSGHNTVSWYQQALGQGPQFIFQYYREEENGRGNFPPRFSGLQFPNYSSELNVNALELDDSALYLCASSLVAVTDTQYFGPGTRLTVL.

The V and J genes are TRBV7-9 and TRBJ2-2, with D uncertain. V was clipped by 2 bases and J by 0 bases, with 7 bases between them. CDR1 is SEHNR and CDR2 is FQNEAQ in the germline V gene (reference sequence). This CDR3 has 15 residues. The CDR3 loop reads CASSLKSANTGELFF. The DNA of the CDR3 is TGTGCCAGCAGCTTAAAGTCAGCGAACACCGGGGAGCTGTTTTTT.

The chain has TRBV6-2 or TRBV6-3 and TRBJ2-5; D is perhaps TRBD1 (5 bases). Germline lookup yields CDR1 MNHEY and CDR2 SVGEGT. Trimming removed 4 bases from V and 2 bases from J, with 23 bases in between. The CDR3 is 18 residues long. The CDR3 bases are TGTGCCAGCAGTTCGACCCTAGGACACCTTACGTGGCAAGAGACCCAGTACTTC. Amino acids: CASSSTLGHLTWQETQYF.

This chain uses TRBV6-6 with TRBJ1-1; 7 bases are a match to TRBD1. Germline V gene data show CDR1 as MNHNY and CDR2 as SVGAGI (reference sequence). The CDR3 has 15 amino acids. V dropped 6 bases and J dropped 1; count of bases not matched to a gene: 8. The DNA of the CDR3 is TGTGCCAGCAGACCGGGACAGAGGCCGAACACTGAAGCTTTCTTT. Translated: CASRPGQRPNTEAFF.

The chain links TRBV19 to TRBJ2-1; D call uncertain. This CDR3 comprises 14 residues. V dropped 11 bases and J dropped 0 bases, with 14 bases sitting between them. The germline V gene encodes CDR1 LNHDA and CDR2 SQIVND (reference sequence). CDR3 DNA: TGTGCCGTAGGAGCCTATAACTCCTACAATGAGCAGTTCTTC. As protein: CAVGAYNSYNEQFF.

The J gene is TRBJ1-2, the V gene TRBV11-2; D not certain. The germline V and J ends were trimmed by 1 base and 2 bases, with 17 bases remaining between them. Germline V gene data show CDR1 as SGHAT and CDR2 as FQNNGV. The CDR3 contains 17 residues. This chain's CDR3 is CASSLGPVRRLNYGYTF. DNA for the CDR3: TGTGCCAGCAGCTTAGGTCCAGTTAGAAGACTCAACTATGGCTACACCTTC.

V is TRBV5-4 and J is TRBJ2-7; a possible D gene is TRBD2 (5 bases). The CDR3 has 14 amino acids. With 4 bases removed from V and 5 bases from J, the gap between germline ends came to 16 bases. The germline V gene encodes CDR1 SGHNT and CDR2 YYREEE (reference sequence). The CDR3 region is CASSQLIGVDEQYF. Written as DNA, the CDR3 is TGTGCCAGCAGCCAGCTTATCGGGGTGGACGAGCAGTACTTC.

The gene calls are TRBV7-8 and TRBJ1-4, with 7 bases aligning to TRBD1. CDR1 and CDR2 (germline): SGHVS, FQNEAQ. The CDR3 has 16 amino acids. V trimming: 1 base; J trimming: 3 bases; junction bases outside the gene matches: 5. The CDR3 protein is CASSLGDRASNEKLFF. The CDR3 DNA reads as TGTGCCAGCAGCTTAGGAGACAGGGCCTCTAATGAAAAACTGTTTTTT.

The chain employs TRBV18 and TRBJ1-1; D is unclear. Per germline, CDR1 KGHSH and CDR2 LQKENI. Between the trimmed V and J ends, which lost 4 bases and 1 base, there was a span of 7 bases. There are 13 residues in the CDR3. In DNA, the CDR3 is TGTGCCAGCTCACAACGGAGGAACACTGAAGCTTTCTTT. Protein product: CASSQRRNTEAFF.

This clone was seen once. J is TRBJ2-7 and V is TRBV6-2 or TRBV6-3, with TRBD1 as a possible D gene (6 bases). Germline CDR1 reads MNHEY; CDR2 reads SVGEGT. V was cut by 6 bases and J by 2 bases, with 14 bases left in between. There are 14 residues in the CDR3. The CDR3 reads CASSSPRTAYEQYF. CDR3 DNA: TGTGCCAGCAGCAGCCCCAGGACAGCCTACGAGCAGTACTTC.

The chain is built from TRBV27 and TRBJ1-6, with TRBD1 matching 7 bases. The CDR3 consists of 15 residues. The junction had 14 bases not matched to a gene; V was cut back by 3 bases and J by 15 bases. Per the germline V gene, CDR1 is MNHEY and CDR2 is SMNVEV (reference sequence). The CDR3 DNA sequence: TGTGCCAGCAGTTTCGCGGACAGGATACCCCCCCTCCTCCACTTT. Translating it yields CASSFADRIPPLLHF.

The V and J genes are TRBV5-5 and TRBJ1-5, with a weak D call TRBD1 (6 bases). Germline V CDR1 and CDR2: SGHKS, YYEKEE (reference sequence). The CDR3 spans 17 residues. Trimming left V 4 bases short and J 0 bases short, with 17 bases between. CDR3 nucleotide sequence: TGTGCCAGCAGCCCCCGGACAGTCAGTTTTAGCAATCAGCCCCAGCATTTT. The encoded protein is CASSPRTVSFSNQPQHF.

The chain is built from TRBV4-2 and TRBJ2-2; weak D call: TRBD1 (7 bases). The length of the CDR3 is 16 residues. Germline-derived CDR1 and CDR2 are LGHNA and YNFKEQ. Between the trimmed V and J ends, which lost 0 bases and 7 bases, there was a span of 15 bases. CDR3: CASSQEGQGGIGELFF. CDR3 nucleotide sequence: TGTGCCAGCAGCCAAGAGGGGCAGGGGGGTATCGGGGAGCTGTTTTTT.

This sequence joins TRBV5-4 and TRBJ2-7; 14 nucleotides line up with TRBD2. This CDR3 contains 15 residues. J was trimmed by 6 bases and V by 0 bases; bases with no gene match: 2. The V gene's germline CDR1 is SGHNT and CDR2 YYREEE (reference sequence). CDR3 loop: CASSLEGLAGVEQYF. In nucleotides, the CDR3 is TGTGCCAGCAGCTTGGAGGGACTAGCGGGGGTCGAGCAGTACTTC.

This rearrangement joins TRBV10-1 to TRBJ1-1; tentatively, D is TRBD1 (6 bases). V was clipped by 6 bases and J by 6 bases, with 17 bases between them. CDR1 and CDR2 (germline): WNHNN, SYGVQD (reference sequence). The CDR3 runs to 14 residues. CDR3 region: CASRGAGDRAEAFF. CDR3 nucleotide sequence: TGCGCCAGCAGGGGCGCAGGGGACCGGGCTGAAGCTTTCTTT.